The 24 T cell receptor beta chains listed next were all sequenced from one sample in a study of T cells in Graves' hyperthyroidism and ophthalmopathy. It was RNA transcripts that yielded the amplified TCR beta CDR3 regions. Carried out on the TCR CDR3, a first-round RT-PCR used the HTBI primer set. TCRdb processed the multiplex PCR reads anew with MiXCR; each CDR3 protein has one entry. The table includes hundreds of thousands of distinct CDR3 sequences, roughly 25% detected once. The sequencing input was blood. These receptor sequences come from a woman younger than 45 with Graves' ophthalmopathy.

This clonotype has a count of ten or more. The V call is TRBV6-2 or TRBV6-3, the J call TRBJ2-7; unclear D gene. V lost 2 bases and J lost 4, with 12 bases in between. CDR3 length: 14 residues. In germline, CDR1 is MNHEY, CDR2 SVGEGT. The chain's CDR3 is CASSYPKIGYEQYF. The CDR3 nucleotides are TGTGCCAGCAGTTACCCTAAAATCGGGTACGAGCAGTACTTC.

This rearrangement joins TRBV12-3 or TRBV12-4 to TRBJ2-2; D ambiguous. V lost 5 bases and J 6 bases, leaving 16 bases between the germline ends. The CDR3 covers 15 residues. CDR3 sequence (DNA): TGTGCCAGCAGTGACCCTCTTACCATCTCCGGGGAGCTGTTTTTT. Protein product: CASSDPLTISGELFF.

This clonotype has at least ten counts. This chain links TRBV7-2 with TRBJ1-2, with D perhaps matching TRBD1 (6 bases). Per the germline V gene, CDR1 is SGHTA and CDR2 is FQGNSA. The CDR3 extends over 14 amino acids. Deletions cut 1 base from V and 2 bases from J, with 8 bases between. CDR3 nucleotide sequence: TGTGCCAGCAGCTTAGTAGGGGGAAACTATGGCTACACCTTC. It translates to CASSLVGGNYGYTF.

This chain's CDR3 is CASSVMGMSGNQPQHF. CDR3 nucleotides: TGTGCCAGCAGTGTGATGGGGATGAGTGGCAATCAGCCCCAGCATTTT. The rearrangement uses TRBV2 and TRBJ1-5; D not resolved. CDR3 length equals 16 residues. V shed 4 bases and J shed 2 bases, with 15 bases lying between them. Germline loops: CDR1 SNHLY, CDR2 FYNNEI.

The chain recombines TRBV11-1 with TRBJ1-5; a possible D gene is TRBD1 (5 bases). The CDR3 spans 16 residues. CDR1 and CDR2 (germline): SGHAT, FQDESV (reference sequence). Trimming took off 1 base at V and 2 bases at J, with 12 bases between the two ends. The CDR3 region is CASSLVRGFGNQPQHF. Written as DNA, the CDR3 is TGTGCCAGCAGCTTAGTCCGGGGCTTTGGCAATCAGCCCCAGCATTTT.

This clonotype occurred many times. The rearrangement uses TRBV12-3 or TRBV12-4 and TRBJ1-2, with unresolved D. The CDR3 loop spans 11 amino acids. Trimming left V 7 bases short and J 8 bases short, with 11 bases between. CDR3 coding DNA: TGTGCCAGCACTGGGGTAGGCGGCTACACCTTC. This encodes CASTGVGGYTF.

This clonotype was picked up a small number of times. This chain connects TRBV24-1 to TRBJ2-5; D gene uncertain. CDR1 and CDR2 (germline): KGHDR, SFDVKD. Trimming took 4 bases from V and 2 from J, leaving 10 bases between them. The CDR3 is 14 amino acids. The CDR3 here is CATSESTAQETQYF. CDR3 coding DNA: TGTGCCACCAGTGAATCTACAGCTCAAGAGACCCAGTACTTC.

The chain carries TRBV2 and TRBJ2-7; D gene unclear. Germline lookup yields CDR1 SNHLY and CDR2 FYNNEI. The CDR3 covers 15 residues. The germline V and J ends were trimmed by 2 bases and 3 bases, with 14 bases remaining between them. The CDR3 nucleotides are TGTGCCAGCAGTGAATGGATGACATCCAGCTACGAGCAGTACTTC. It codes for CASSEWMTSSYEQYF.

This clonotype was seen ten or more times. The rearrangement joins TRBV12-3 or TRBV12-4 to TRBJ2-5, with TRBD2 identical over 7 bases. The V and J ends lost 1 base and 9 bases, in that order; junction bases with no gene match: 14. The CDR3 covers 16 residues. DNA for the CDR3: TGTGCCAGCAGTTTAGTGGTTAGCGGGCGTGCGAAGGCCCAGTACTTC. Its translation: CASSLVVSGRAKAQYF.

This chain uses TRBV30 with TRBJ2-2, with 10 nucleotides matching TRBD1. The CDR3 is made up of 14 amino acids. Germline CDR1 is GTSNPN and CDR2 is SVGIG (reference sequence). V lost 3 bases to trimming and J lost 4 bases; unmatched junction nucleotides: 2. The CDR3 DNA is TGTGCCTGGAGGACAGGGGGCGGCACCGGGGAGCTGTTTTTT. Translation gives CAWRTGGGTGELFF.

This chain joins TRBV7-9 and TRBJ1-1; D is perhaps TRBD1 (5 bases). Trimming cost V 3 bases and J 2 bases, with 10 bases left between them. The CDR3 loop spans 14 amino acids. The V gene's germline CDR1 is SEHNR and CDR2 FQNEAQ (reference sequence). The CDR3 DNA is TGTGCCAGCAGCTTCGGGTGGGGCAACACTGAAGCTTTCTTT. The encoded protein is CASSFGWGNTEAFF.

CDR3 sequence (DNA): TGTGCCAGCGTACGTGGCCAGAACTCGGGCTACACCTTC. Its translation: CASVRGQNSGYTF. This chain joins TRBV28 and TRBJ1-2; D remains ambiguous. CDR3 length equals 13 residues. CDR1 is MDHEN, CDR2 SYDVKM, per germline. The V end lost 8 bases, the J end lost 8 bases, and 18 bases lay between the germline ends.

This clonotype was picked up a small number of times. The CDR3 DNA follows: TGTGCCAGCAGTGACACCCCTCAATCGTTTGCTTTCTTT. Its protein is CASSDTPQSFAFF. V is TRBV2 and J is TRBJ1-1; D is ambiguous. This CDR3 has 13 amino acids. CDR1 and CDR2 (germline): SNHLY, FYNNEI. V shed 3 bases and J shed 11 bases, with 16 bases lying between them.

The chain carries TRBV28 and TRBJ2-7, with D perhaps TRBD1 (8 bases). Trimming pared 8 bases from V and 4 bases from J, leaving 24 bases between. The CDR3 is 16 amino acids. Germline CDR1 reads MDHEN; CDR2 reads SYDVKM. DNA of the CDR3: TGTGCCAGCTTTCCCCCTAACAGGGGGGGACCTTACGAGCAGTACTTC. Translating it yields CASFPPNRGGPYEQYF.

The gene calls are TRBV19 and TRBJ2-5; D assignment may be TRBD1 or TRBD2 (5 bases each). V was clipped by 6 bases and J by 5 bases, with 16 bases between them. The CDR3 is 14 amino acids. Germline-derived CDR1 and CDR2 are LNHDA and SQIVND (reference sequence). The CDR3 bases are TGTGCCAGTAGAACCGGGACCCGCGGGGAGACCCAGTACTTC. This encodes CASRTGTRGETQYF.

This clonotype was seen at least ten times. The chain couples TRBV9 to TRBJ1-2; 7 positions match TRBD1. The CDR3 is 15 amino acids. V shed 3 bases, J shed 8 bases, and the junction held 13 bases outside the gene matches. CDR1 is SGDLS and CDR2 is YYNGEE in the germline V gene. The CDR3 DNA follows: TGTGCCAGCAGCGAAAACTCCGGGACAGTCTTCGGCTACACCTTC. This sequence encodes CASSENSGTVFGYTF.

This clonotype was counted ten times or more. The chain uses TRBV12-3 or TRBV12-4 and TRBJ1-3; D uncertain. Trimming cost V 2 bases and J 4 bases, with 9 bases left between them. The CDR3 spans 14 residues. The CDR3 DNA reads as TGTGCCAGCAGTTTAAGTATTGGGGGAAACACCATATATTTT. Amino acid sequence: CASSLSIGGNTIYF.

The chain couples TRBV15 to TRBJ2-7; D unclear. The CDR3 loop spans 13 amino acids. Germline V gives CDR1 LNHNV, CDR2 YYDKDF (reference sequence). Trimming pared 3 bases from V and 4 bases from J, leaving 10 bases between. This chain's CDR3 is CATSRASLYEQYF. Here the CDR3 DNA reads TGTGCCACCAGCAGGGCAAGTCTGTACGAGCAGTACTTC.

This rearrangement joins TRBV6-2 or TRBV6-3 to TRBJ1-2; TRBD1 aligns across 7 bases. J lost 4 bases, V lost 7 bases, and 12 bases had no gene match. In germline, CDR1 is MNHEY, CDR2 SVGEGT. CDR3 length: 15 amino acids. In DNA form, the CDR3 reads TGTGCCAGCAAAGAAACAGGGGTGCAGTTCTATGGCTACACCTTC. This codes for CASKETGVQFYGYTF.

V gene TRBV28 combines with J gene TRBJ1-1; D possibly corresponds to TRBD1 (5 bases). Germline V gives CDR1 MDHEN, CDR2 SYDVKM. Trimming cost V 7 bases and J 3 bases, with 21 bases left between them. This CDR3 is built from 16 residues. CDR3 bases: TGTGCCAGCACCCTTCCCGGGACCCCCCCCCACACTGAAGCTTTCTTT. Its translation: CASTLPGTPPHTEAFF.

The V gene is TRBV10-3, the J gene TRBJ1-5; 8 bases match TRBD1. V lost 0 bases, J lost 9 bases, and 4 bases stayed unmatched. Germline CDR1 and CDR2: ENHRY and SYGVKD. There are 14 residues in the CDR3. DNA for the CDR3: TGTGCCATCAGTGAGTCGAAGGGGACAGGGCCCCAGCATTTT. This encodes CAISESKGTGPQHF.

This clonotype was detected ten times or more. This rearrangement joins TRBV12-3 or TRBV12-4 to TRBJ1-2; TRBD1 agrees at 7 bases. The CDR3 totals 14 residues. Losses at the gene ends were 4 bases for V and 5 bases for J; bases not matched to a gene: 7. CDR3 bases: TGTGCCAGCAGTTCCGACGGGACAGATTATGGCTACACCTTC. It translates to CASSSDGTDYGYTF.

At least ten counts were recorded for this clonotype. The chain joins TRBV6-1 to TRBJ2-7; weak D call: TRBD2 (5 bases). The CDR3 is 11 amino acids. Trimming removed 2 bases from V and 7 bases from J, with 6 bases in between. Germline V gene lookup returns CDR1 MNHNS and CDR2 SASEGT. The CDR3 here is CASSELAEQYF. In DNA, the CDR3 is TGTGCCAGCAGTGAACTAGCAGAGCAGTACTTC.

In its sample, this clonotype was seen many times. The V call is TRBV3-1, the J call TRBJ1-1; weak D call: TRBD1 (6 bases). CDR3 length equals 15 residues. The germline V gene encodes CDR1 LGHDT and CDR2 YNNKEL (reference sequence). Between the trimmed V and J ends, which lost 4 bases and 7 bases, there was a span of 19 bases. CDR3 sequence (DNA): TGTGCCAGCAGCCCTCTCCAGGGGAATCTGGTTGAAGCTTTCTTT. This codes for CASSPLQGNLVEAFF.